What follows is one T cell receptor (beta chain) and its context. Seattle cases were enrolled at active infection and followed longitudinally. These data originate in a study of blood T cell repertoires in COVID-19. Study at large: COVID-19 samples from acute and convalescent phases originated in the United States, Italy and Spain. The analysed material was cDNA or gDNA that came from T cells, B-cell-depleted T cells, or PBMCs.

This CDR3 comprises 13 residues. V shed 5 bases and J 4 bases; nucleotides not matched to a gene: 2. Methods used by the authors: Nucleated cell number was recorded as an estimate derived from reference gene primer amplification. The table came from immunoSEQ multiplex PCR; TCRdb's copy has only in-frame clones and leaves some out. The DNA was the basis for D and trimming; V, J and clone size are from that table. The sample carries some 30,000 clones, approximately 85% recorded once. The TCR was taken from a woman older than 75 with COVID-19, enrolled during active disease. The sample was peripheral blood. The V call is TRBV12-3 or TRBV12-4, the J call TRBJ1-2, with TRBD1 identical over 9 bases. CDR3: CASSKDRGYGYTF. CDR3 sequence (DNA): TGTGCCAGCAGTAAGGACAGGGGCTATGGCTACACCTTC.